The subject of this entry is one T cell receptor beta chain. The target antigen is unknown. This sample is part of a study of T cell repertoires in cytomegalovirus infection. Overall study context: From public TCR beta signatures came an indication of both CMV infection and matching HLA type.

Study-wide findings and caveats: CMV-specific TCR beta clonotypes restricted by HLA-C were the ones dominating the ex vivo response.

TCRdb re-called the reads through MiXCR, storing one row per CDR3 protein. This sample yields 350,000 to 550,000 distinct CDR3 sequences, of which 25% to 40% are seen a single time; approximately 13% belongs to the top ten. This CDR3 is built from 14 residues. Germline V gene lookup returns CDR1 SGHAT and CDR2 FQNNGV. V was clipped by 1 base and J by 6 bases, with 7 bases between them. The sample was PBMCs. This chain connects TRBV11-2 to TRBJ1-6; D is unclear. The receptor's source is a human donor in good health (CMV status not recorded). Some clones in this sample may be carry-over from other donors' samples. The CDR3: CASSLGVINSPLHF. CDR3 in DNA: TGTGCCAGCAGCTTAGGGGTTATTAATTCACCCCTCCACTTT.